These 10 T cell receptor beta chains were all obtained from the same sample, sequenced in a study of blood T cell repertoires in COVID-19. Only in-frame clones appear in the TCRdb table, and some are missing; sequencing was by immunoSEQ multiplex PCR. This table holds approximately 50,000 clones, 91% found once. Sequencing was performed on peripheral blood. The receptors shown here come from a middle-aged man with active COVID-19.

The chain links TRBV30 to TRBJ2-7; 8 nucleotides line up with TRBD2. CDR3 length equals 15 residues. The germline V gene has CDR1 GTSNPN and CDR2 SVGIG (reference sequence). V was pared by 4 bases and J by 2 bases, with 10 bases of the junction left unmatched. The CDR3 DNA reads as TGTGCCTGGAAACTTTCGGGGGGGTTCCCCTACGAGCAGTACTTC. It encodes CAWKLSGGFPYEQYF.

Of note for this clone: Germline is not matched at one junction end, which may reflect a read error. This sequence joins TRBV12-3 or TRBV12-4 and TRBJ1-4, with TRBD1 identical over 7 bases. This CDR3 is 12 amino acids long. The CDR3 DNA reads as TGTGCCAGCAGTTTAATCGGAGGGGGACAGACCTTT. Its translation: CASSLIGGGQTF.

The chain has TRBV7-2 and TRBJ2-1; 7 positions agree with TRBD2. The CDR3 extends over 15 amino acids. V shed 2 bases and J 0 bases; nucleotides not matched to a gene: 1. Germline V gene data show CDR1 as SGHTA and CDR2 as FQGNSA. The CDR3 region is CASSLSGISYNEQFF. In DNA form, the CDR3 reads TGTGCCAGCAGCTTAAGCGGGATCTCCTACAATGAGCAGTTCTTC.

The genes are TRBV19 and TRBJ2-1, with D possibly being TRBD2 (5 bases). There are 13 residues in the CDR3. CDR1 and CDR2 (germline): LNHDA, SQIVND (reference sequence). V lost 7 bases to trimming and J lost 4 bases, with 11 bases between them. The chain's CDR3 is CASTDYLYNEQFF. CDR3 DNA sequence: TGTGCCAGTACCGACTACCTATACAATGAGCAGTTCTTC.

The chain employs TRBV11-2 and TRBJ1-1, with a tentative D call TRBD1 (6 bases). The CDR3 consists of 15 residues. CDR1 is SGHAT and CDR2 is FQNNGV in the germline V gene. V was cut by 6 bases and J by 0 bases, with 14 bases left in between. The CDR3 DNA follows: TGTGCCAGCAGTTTTTCAGGGGTCCTGAACACTGAAGCTTTCTTT. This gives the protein CASSFSGVLNTEAFF.

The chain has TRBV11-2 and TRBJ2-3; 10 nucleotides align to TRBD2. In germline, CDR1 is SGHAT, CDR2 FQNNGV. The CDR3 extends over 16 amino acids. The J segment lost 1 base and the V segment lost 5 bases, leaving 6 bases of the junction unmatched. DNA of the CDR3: TGTGCCAGCAGCGCCATAGCGGGGGGTGGCACAGATACGCAGTATTTT. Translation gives CASSAIAGGGTDTQYF. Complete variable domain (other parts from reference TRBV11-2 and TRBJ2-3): EAGVAQSPRYKIIEKRQSVAFWCNPISGHATLYWYQQILGQGPKLLIQFQNNGVVDDSQLPKDRFSAERLKGVDSTLKIQPAKLEDSAVYLCASSAIAGGGTDTQYFGPGTRLTVL.

The CDR3 DNA sequence: TGCAGCGTGGTCAGGGACTACGAGCAGTACTTC. This gives the protein CSVVRDYEQYF. The genes are TRBV29-1 and TRBJ2-7, with a weak D call TRBD1 (5 bases). There are 11 residues in the CDR3. Germline-derived CDR1 and CDR2 are SQVTM and ANQGSEA. V lost 6 bases to trimming and J lost 3 bases, with 9 bases between them.

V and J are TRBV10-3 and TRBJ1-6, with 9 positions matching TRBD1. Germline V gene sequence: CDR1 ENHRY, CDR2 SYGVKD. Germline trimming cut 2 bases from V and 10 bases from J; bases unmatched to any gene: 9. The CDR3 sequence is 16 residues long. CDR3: CAISEDGGQGGSPLHF. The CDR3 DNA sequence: TGTGCCATCAGTGAGGATGGGGGACAGGGTGGATCACCCCTCCACTTT.

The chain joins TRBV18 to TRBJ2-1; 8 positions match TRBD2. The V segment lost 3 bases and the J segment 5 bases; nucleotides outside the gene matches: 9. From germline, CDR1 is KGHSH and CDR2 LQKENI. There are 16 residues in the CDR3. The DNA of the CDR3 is TGTGCCAGCTCACCCCCCATAGCGGGACCAAACAATGAGCAGTTCTTC. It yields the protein CASSPPIAGPNNEQFF.

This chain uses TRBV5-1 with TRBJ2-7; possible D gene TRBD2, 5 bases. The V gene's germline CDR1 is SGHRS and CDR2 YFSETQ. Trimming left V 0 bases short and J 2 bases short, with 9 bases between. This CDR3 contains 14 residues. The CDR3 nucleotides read TGCGCCAGCAGCTTGGACGGGGTACCCTACGAGCAGTACTTC. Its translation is CASSLDGVPYEQYF.